Described below is a single T cell receptor (beta chain) sequence and its context. Germline CDR1 and CDR2: KGHSH and LQKENI. This CDR3 region has 16 residues. After removal of 2 bases from V and 5 bases from J, the junction contained 8 bases not matched to a gene. TCRdb keeps only in-frame clones here, not all; method: immunoSEQ multiplex PCR. The repertoire holds about 84,000 clones, with 83% as singletons. These data originate in a study of blood T cell repertoires in COVID-19. The TCR was taken from an elderly woman with acute or convalescent COVID-19. V and J are TRBV18 and TRBJ2-1; 8 positions match TRBD2. Sequencing was carried out using peripheral blood. The CDR3 region is CASSPINGRGDNEQFF. For the CDR3, the DNA is TGTGCCAGCTCACCAATCAACGGGAGGGGAGACAATGAGCAGTTCTTC.